A selection of T cell receptor beta chains follows, all from one sample in a study of T cell changes during pregnancy in multiple sclerosis. Data came from immunoSEQ multiplex PCR; TCRdb stores just in-frame clones and leaves some out. The top ten clones hold approximately 1.7% of a sample with 58,000 or so clones, 89% of them seen once. Sequenced material: peripheral blood, taken after pregnancy. The source is a female donor with multiple sclerosis, enrolled in a pregnancy study. The CDR3 runs from the conserved cysteine through the conserved F or W. Each record gives: V gene, clone size, J gene, D gene, CDR3 DNA, CDR3 protein. D genes are given only for firm matches. Clone size is stated in some rows and not others, as once, few, many or a class when expanded.

TRBV29-1	NA	TRBJ2-5	NA	TGCAGCGTTGAGGGGGGGCGAGGTGTGGAGACCCAGTACTTC	CSVEGGRGVETQYF
TRBV11-2	NA	TRBJ2-6	NA	TGTGCCAGCAGCTTAGTACGCGGGTCTGTATCTGGGGCCAACGTCCTGACTTTC	CASSLVRGSVSGANVLTF
TRBV6-5	NA	TRBJ1-1	NA	TGTGCCAGCAGTTACTTGGGCCAAGCTTTCTTT	CASSYLGQAFF
TRBV7-9	NA	TRBJ2-7	NA	TGTGCCAGCAGCCTGCAGGGAAACTCCTACGAGCAGTACTTC	CASSLQGNSYEQYF
TRBV4-1	NA	TRBJ2-6	TRBD1	TGCGCCAGCAGTCACAGGGGAACAGACTCTGGGGCCAACGTCCTGACTTTC	CASSHRGTDSGANVLTF
TRBV27	NA	TRBJ1-1	TRBD1	TGTGCCAGCAGTCAGGGGGGAGGAAACACTGAAGCTTTCTTT	CASSQGGGNTEAFF
TRBV2	few	TRBJ2-5	TRBD1	TGTGCCAGCAGCGGACAGGGGGCGGGGGAGACCCAGTACTTC	CASSGQGAGETQYF
TRBV4-3	NA	TRBJ2-2	NA	TGCGCCAGCAGCCAATCTGTTTTTACGGGGGGCGGGACCGGGGAGCTGTTTTTT	CASSQSVFTGGGTGELFF
TRBV10-3	once	TRBJ2-7	TRBD1	TGTGCCGTCCACCGGGACAGGGCGTACGAGCAGTACTTC	CAVHRDRAYEQYF
TRBV5-1	NA	TRBJ2-3	NA	TGCGCCAGCAGCTTGGAGGGGGCAGATACGCAGTATTTT	CASSLEGADTQYF
TRBV7-2	few	TRBJ1-6	NA	TGTGCCAGCAGCCGCCCAGACAGAAATTCACCCCTCCACTTT	CASSRPDRNSPLHF
TRBV6-1	NA	TRBJ2-7	TRBD2	TGTGCCAGCAGTCATAGCGGGGGCAGCTCCTACGAGCAGTACTTC	CASSHSGGSSYEQYF
TRBV6-1	NA	TRBJ1-1	TRBD1	TGTGCCATCTCCGGGACAGGAATGGCTAGCACTGAAGCTTTCTTT	CAISGTGMASTEAFF
TRBV7-3	NA	TRBJ2-2	NA	TGTGCCAGCAGCTTTCAGTACACCGGGGAGCTGTTTTTT	CASSFQYTGELFF
TRBV15	few	TRBJ1-2	TRBD1	TGTGCCACCAGCAGGGGACAGGACTATGGCTACACCTTC	CATSRGQDYGYTF
TRBV10-1	NA	TRBJ2-2	NA	TGCGCCAGCAGTGAGAAACTCTGGACCGGGGAGCTGTTTTTT	CASSEKLWTGELFF
TRBV9	NA	TRBJ1-6	TRBD1	TGTGCCAGCAGCTTTTCCCCCGGACAGGGCACTTCACCCCTCCACTTT	CASSFSPGQGTSPLHF
TRBV7-9	NA	TRBJ2-1	NA	TGTGCCAGCAGCAGGACAGACTACAATGAGCAGTTCTTC	CASSRTDYNEQFF
TRBV5-8	NA	TRBJ1-1	NA	TGTGCCAGCAGCTTGTTCGGGGGGACCCGGTCCCGAGGACCTGAAGCTTTCTTT	CASSLFGGTRSRGPEAFF
TRBV7-3	NA	TRBJ1-6	NA	TGTGCCAGCAGCCTCTACGCCGGGAGGCAAGCACCCCTCCACTTT	CASSLYAGRQAPLHF
TRBV11-2	NA	TRBJ2-5	NA	TGTGCCAGCAGCTTCTATGGGACTCCAGAGACCCAGTACTTC	CASSFYGTPETQYF
TRBV9	NA	TRBJ1-1	NA	TGTGCCAGCAACCAGGGTTCAGTGCAAAACACTGAAGCTTTCTTT	CASNQGSVQNTEAFF